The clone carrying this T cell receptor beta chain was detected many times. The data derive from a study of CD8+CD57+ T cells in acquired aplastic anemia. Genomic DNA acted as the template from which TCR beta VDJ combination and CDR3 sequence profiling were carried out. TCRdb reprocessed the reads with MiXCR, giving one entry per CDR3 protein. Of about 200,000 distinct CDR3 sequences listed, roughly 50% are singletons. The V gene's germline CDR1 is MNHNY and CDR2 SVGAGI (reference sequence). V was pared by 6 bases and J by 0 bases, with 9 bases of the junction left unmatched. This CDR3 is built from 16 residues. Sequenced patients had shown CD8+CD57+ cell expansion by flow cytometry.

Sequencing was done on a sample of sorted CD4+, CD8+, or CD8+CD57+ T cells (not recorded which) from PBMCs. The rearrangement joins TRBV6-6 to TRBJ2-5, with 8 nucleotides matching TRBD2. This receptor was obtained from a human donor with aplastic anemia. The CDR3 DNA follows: TGTGCCAGCAGCCCAGACTGGCGGGGGGACCAAGAGACCCAGTACTTC. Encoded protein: CASSPDWRGDQETQYF.